The 16 T cell receptor beta chains presented below share a single source sample, sequenced in a study of identical twins. TCRdb reprocessed the 5' RACE reads with MiXCR, giving one entry per CDR3 protein. The table has roughly 200,000 distinct CDR3 sequences, about 7.5% seen once; the top ten hold about 1.8%. The data also belong to a second study, concerning yellow fever vaccine responses in identical twins.

The sequencing sample was made of memory (CD45RO+) T cells sorted from blood. These receptors all come from a woman between 18 and 30 years old in good health.

This clonotype was recorded at least ten times. The chain has TRBV12-3 or TRBV12-4 and TRBJ2-5; D is possibly TRBD1 (7 bases). There are 15 residues in the CDR3. V lost 5 bases to trimming and J lost 5 bases, with 18 bases between them. The CDR3: CASSAWTGRGETQYF. In nucleotides, the CDR3 is TGTGCCAGCAGTGCCTGGACAGGTCGGGGGGAGACCCAGTACTTC.

This clonotype appeared many times. The chain is built from TRBV2 and TRBJ1-2, with no clear D. With 6 bases removed from V and 3 bases from J, the gap between germline ends came to 11 bases. The CDR3 contains 13 residues. The germline CDR1 and CDR2 sequences are SNHLY and FYNNEI. CDR3 in DNA: TGTGCCAGCAGGCACGAGGCAGACTATGGCTACACCTTC. It is translated as CASRHEADYGYTF.

The rearrangement uses TRBV24-1 and TRBJ2-3, with TRBD2 matching 12 bases. This CDR3 is built from 15 residues. V lost 5 bases, J lost 4 bases, and 3 bases stayed unmatched. Germline-derived CDR1 and CDR2 are KGHDR and SFDVKD. The CDR3 sequence: CATSVTSGSPDTQYF. Written as DNA, the CDR3 is TGTGCCACCAGTGTGACTAGCGGGAGCCCAGATACGCAGTATTTT.

In its sample, this clonotype was seen a few times. The chain combines TRBV28 with TRBJ1-5; no clear D. This CDR3 is built from 12 residues. The germline CDR1 and CDR2 sequences are MDHEN and SYDVKM. V lost 3 bases and J 12 bases, leaving 12 bases between the germline ends. CDR3 in amino acids: CASSLLVGDQHF. For the CDR3, the DNA is TGTGCCAGCAGTTTGTTGGTCGGGGACCAGCATTTT.

To note about this clonotype: A much bigger clone sits one base away, suggesting this may be a read error. The chain combines TRBV7-9 with TRBJ2-3; D not resolved. Germline V gene sequence: CDR1 SEHNR, CDR2 FQNEAQ (reference sequence). The CDR3 spans 14 residues. The CDR3 here is CASSLELSTDTRYF. Written as DNA, the CDR3 is TGTGCCAGCAGCCTAGAACTCAGCACAGATACGCGGTATTTT.

This clonotype was observed a few times. The chain has TRBV28 and TRBJ1-2; no reliable D call. With 10 bases removed from V and 3 bases from J, the gap between germline ends came to 12 bases. The CDR3 is made up of 12 amino acids. The germline V gene has CDR1 MDHEN and CDR2 SYDVKM. For the CDR3, the DNA is TGTGCCACCTTTGGGTTCGACTATGGCTACACCTTC. Protein sequence: CATFGFDYGYTF.

The rearrangement joins TRBV5-8 to TRBJ2-5; no clear D gene. V gave up 2 bases and J gave up 5 bases, with 10 bases separating them. CDR3 length equals 13 residues. The germline gives CDR1 SGHTS, CDR2 YDEGEE. The CDR3 spells CASSFRTAETQYF. In nucleotides, the CDR3 is TGTGCCAGCAGCTTTCGTACAGCGGAGACCCAGTACTTC.

The V call is TRBV3-1, the J call TRBJ2-2; D is undetermined. The ends were cut back, 3 bases at V and 7 bases at J, with 12 bases in the middle. The germline gives CDR1 LGHDT, CDR2 YNNKEL (reference sequence). This CDR3 has 14 residues. The CDR3 DNA is TGTGCCAGCAGCCACAGTCGGAGTTTCGGGGAGCTGTTTTTT. As protein: CASSHSRSFGELFF.

The V gene is TRBV7-2, the J gene TRBJ2-7, with 9 bases fitting TRBD2. Trimming removed 1 base from V and 2 bases from J; junction bases left unmatched: 6. The length of the CDR3 is 16 residues. Per germline, CDR1 SGHTA and CDR2 FQGNSA. The CDR3 reads CASSLDSGGNPYEQYF. The CDR3 DNA is TGTGCCAGCAGCTTAGATAGCGGGGGCAATCCCTACGAGCAGTACTTC.

This clonotype was counted many times. V gene TRBV5-1 combines with J gene TRBJ1-6; 8 bases are a match to TRBD1. The junction had 3 bases not matched to a gene; V was cut back by 2 bases and J by 8 bases. Germline CDR1 and CDR2: SGHRS and YFSETQ. This CDR3 spans 14 amino acids. The CDR3 DNA is TGCGCCAGCAGCTTAAAACAGGGGGATTCACCCCTCCACTTT. Protein sequence: CASSLKQGDSPLHF.

J is TRBJ2-3 and V is TRBV5-1; unclear D gene. The CDR3 has 14 residues. Trimming cost V 4 bases and J 3 bases, with 12 bases left between them. The germline V gene encodes CDR1 SGHRS and CDR2 YFSETQ. The CDR3 loop reads CASSQPGSTDTQYF. CDR3 DNA sequence: TGCGCCAGCAGCCAGCCCGGAAGTACAGATACGCAGTATTTT. The full variable domain, its missing parts supplied by reference TRBV5-1 and TRBJ2-3, is KAGVTQTPRYLIKTRGQQVTLSCSPISGHRSVSWYQQTPGQGLQFLFEYFSETQRNKGNFPGRFSGRQFSNSRSEMNVSTLELGDSALYLCASSQPGSTDTQYFGPGTRLTVL.

This clonotype was found many times. This chain links TRBV5-1 with TRBJ2-5, with unresolved D. The CDR3 extends over 14 amino acids. Germline CDR1 SGHRS, CDR2 YFSETQ. The ends were cut back, 2 bases at V and 7 bases at J, with 15 bases in the middle. This CDR3 reads CASSLTGLAGTQYF. The DNA of the CDR3 is TGCGCCAGCAGCTTAACCGGATTAGCAGGGACCCAGTACTTC.

This clonotype was seen only a few times. J is TRBJ2-5 and V is TRBV7-2; TRBD2 matches at 9 bases. V lost 5 bases and J lost 4; bases outside the gene matches: 14. This CDR3 is 17 amino acids long. Looked up from germline, CDR1 is SGHTA and CDR2 is FQGNSA. The CDR3 DNA reads as TGTGCCAGCAGCCGAGGGGCGGGAGGGCCGGTAGCAGAGACCCAGTACTTC. This sequence encodes CASSRGAGGPVAETQYF.

This clonotype has more than one count but fewer than ten. This CDR3 reads CSASPTTGGYGYTF. The CDR3 DNA sequence: TGCAGTGCTAGCCCTACGACAGGGGGGTATGGCTACACCTTC. This chain uses TRBV20-1 with TRBJ1-2; TRBD1 matches at 9 bases. The V and J ends lost 3 bases and 5 bases, in that order; junction bases with no gene match: 7. The CDR3 has 14 residues. The germline CDR1 and CDR2 sequences are DFQATT and SNEGSKA (reference sequence).

The sample holds many counts of this clonotype. This chain links TRBV4-1 with TRBJ2-7; 8 positions match TRBD1. V lost 4 bases to trimming and J lost 0 bases; unmatched junction nucleotides: 5. The CDR3 has 15 amino acids. Germline values: CDR1 MGHRA, CDR2 YSYEKL. The CDR3 reads CASSLRQGSSYEQYF. Written as DNA, the CDR3 is TGCGCCAGCAGCCTGAGACAGGGGAGCTCCTACGAGCAGTACTTC.

The V and J genes are TRBV9 and TRBJ2-1; 12 positions match TRBD2. V was pared by 3 bases and J by 7 bases, with 11 bases of the junction left unmatched. The CDR3 sequence is 17 residues long. Germline loops: CDR1 SGDLS, CDR2 YYNGEE. Here the CDR3 DNA reads TGTGCCAGCAGCGCAACTAGCGGGGGGCCCCTTGGGAATGAGCAGTTCTTC. Translated, it gives CASSATSGGPLGNEQFF.